This T cell receptor beta chain was sequenced during a study of blood T cell repertoires in COVID-19. Looking at the study overall: Acute and convalescent COVID-19 samples came from the United States, Italy and Spain. PBMCs, B-cell-depleted T cells, or T cells provided the cDNA or gDNA that made up the material.

This CDR3 comprises 15 residues. Germline V CDR1 and CDR2: GTSNPN, SVGIG (reference sequence). V was pared by 3 bases and J by 4 bases, with 3 bases of the junction left unmatched. This clone was counted a single time. In the original analysis: Nucleated cell counts were estimated from reference gene primer amplification. The table came from immunoSEQ multiplex PCR; TCRdb's copy has only in-frame clones and leaves some out. The D gene and trimming were derived from the DNA, and the V and J assignments and clone size from that table. The table includes roughly 230,000 clones, approximately 80% detected once.

The rearrangement joins TRBV30 to TRBJ2-1; 13 nucleotides match TRBD2. Material for sequencing was peripheral blood. The TCR was taken from a woman aged 45 to 65 with acute or convalescent COVID-19. The CDR3 protein is CAWRATSGGYNEQFF. CDR3 DNA: TGTGCCTGGAGGGCGACTAGCGGGGGGTACAATGAGCAGTTCTTC. Drawing the rest from reference TRBV30 and TRBJ2-1, the complete variable domain is SQTIHQWPATLVQPVGSPLSLECTVEGTSNPNLYWYRQAAGRGLQLLFYSVGIGQISSEVPQNLSASRPQDRQFILSSKKLLLSDSGFYLCAWRATSGGYNEQFFGPGTRLTVL.